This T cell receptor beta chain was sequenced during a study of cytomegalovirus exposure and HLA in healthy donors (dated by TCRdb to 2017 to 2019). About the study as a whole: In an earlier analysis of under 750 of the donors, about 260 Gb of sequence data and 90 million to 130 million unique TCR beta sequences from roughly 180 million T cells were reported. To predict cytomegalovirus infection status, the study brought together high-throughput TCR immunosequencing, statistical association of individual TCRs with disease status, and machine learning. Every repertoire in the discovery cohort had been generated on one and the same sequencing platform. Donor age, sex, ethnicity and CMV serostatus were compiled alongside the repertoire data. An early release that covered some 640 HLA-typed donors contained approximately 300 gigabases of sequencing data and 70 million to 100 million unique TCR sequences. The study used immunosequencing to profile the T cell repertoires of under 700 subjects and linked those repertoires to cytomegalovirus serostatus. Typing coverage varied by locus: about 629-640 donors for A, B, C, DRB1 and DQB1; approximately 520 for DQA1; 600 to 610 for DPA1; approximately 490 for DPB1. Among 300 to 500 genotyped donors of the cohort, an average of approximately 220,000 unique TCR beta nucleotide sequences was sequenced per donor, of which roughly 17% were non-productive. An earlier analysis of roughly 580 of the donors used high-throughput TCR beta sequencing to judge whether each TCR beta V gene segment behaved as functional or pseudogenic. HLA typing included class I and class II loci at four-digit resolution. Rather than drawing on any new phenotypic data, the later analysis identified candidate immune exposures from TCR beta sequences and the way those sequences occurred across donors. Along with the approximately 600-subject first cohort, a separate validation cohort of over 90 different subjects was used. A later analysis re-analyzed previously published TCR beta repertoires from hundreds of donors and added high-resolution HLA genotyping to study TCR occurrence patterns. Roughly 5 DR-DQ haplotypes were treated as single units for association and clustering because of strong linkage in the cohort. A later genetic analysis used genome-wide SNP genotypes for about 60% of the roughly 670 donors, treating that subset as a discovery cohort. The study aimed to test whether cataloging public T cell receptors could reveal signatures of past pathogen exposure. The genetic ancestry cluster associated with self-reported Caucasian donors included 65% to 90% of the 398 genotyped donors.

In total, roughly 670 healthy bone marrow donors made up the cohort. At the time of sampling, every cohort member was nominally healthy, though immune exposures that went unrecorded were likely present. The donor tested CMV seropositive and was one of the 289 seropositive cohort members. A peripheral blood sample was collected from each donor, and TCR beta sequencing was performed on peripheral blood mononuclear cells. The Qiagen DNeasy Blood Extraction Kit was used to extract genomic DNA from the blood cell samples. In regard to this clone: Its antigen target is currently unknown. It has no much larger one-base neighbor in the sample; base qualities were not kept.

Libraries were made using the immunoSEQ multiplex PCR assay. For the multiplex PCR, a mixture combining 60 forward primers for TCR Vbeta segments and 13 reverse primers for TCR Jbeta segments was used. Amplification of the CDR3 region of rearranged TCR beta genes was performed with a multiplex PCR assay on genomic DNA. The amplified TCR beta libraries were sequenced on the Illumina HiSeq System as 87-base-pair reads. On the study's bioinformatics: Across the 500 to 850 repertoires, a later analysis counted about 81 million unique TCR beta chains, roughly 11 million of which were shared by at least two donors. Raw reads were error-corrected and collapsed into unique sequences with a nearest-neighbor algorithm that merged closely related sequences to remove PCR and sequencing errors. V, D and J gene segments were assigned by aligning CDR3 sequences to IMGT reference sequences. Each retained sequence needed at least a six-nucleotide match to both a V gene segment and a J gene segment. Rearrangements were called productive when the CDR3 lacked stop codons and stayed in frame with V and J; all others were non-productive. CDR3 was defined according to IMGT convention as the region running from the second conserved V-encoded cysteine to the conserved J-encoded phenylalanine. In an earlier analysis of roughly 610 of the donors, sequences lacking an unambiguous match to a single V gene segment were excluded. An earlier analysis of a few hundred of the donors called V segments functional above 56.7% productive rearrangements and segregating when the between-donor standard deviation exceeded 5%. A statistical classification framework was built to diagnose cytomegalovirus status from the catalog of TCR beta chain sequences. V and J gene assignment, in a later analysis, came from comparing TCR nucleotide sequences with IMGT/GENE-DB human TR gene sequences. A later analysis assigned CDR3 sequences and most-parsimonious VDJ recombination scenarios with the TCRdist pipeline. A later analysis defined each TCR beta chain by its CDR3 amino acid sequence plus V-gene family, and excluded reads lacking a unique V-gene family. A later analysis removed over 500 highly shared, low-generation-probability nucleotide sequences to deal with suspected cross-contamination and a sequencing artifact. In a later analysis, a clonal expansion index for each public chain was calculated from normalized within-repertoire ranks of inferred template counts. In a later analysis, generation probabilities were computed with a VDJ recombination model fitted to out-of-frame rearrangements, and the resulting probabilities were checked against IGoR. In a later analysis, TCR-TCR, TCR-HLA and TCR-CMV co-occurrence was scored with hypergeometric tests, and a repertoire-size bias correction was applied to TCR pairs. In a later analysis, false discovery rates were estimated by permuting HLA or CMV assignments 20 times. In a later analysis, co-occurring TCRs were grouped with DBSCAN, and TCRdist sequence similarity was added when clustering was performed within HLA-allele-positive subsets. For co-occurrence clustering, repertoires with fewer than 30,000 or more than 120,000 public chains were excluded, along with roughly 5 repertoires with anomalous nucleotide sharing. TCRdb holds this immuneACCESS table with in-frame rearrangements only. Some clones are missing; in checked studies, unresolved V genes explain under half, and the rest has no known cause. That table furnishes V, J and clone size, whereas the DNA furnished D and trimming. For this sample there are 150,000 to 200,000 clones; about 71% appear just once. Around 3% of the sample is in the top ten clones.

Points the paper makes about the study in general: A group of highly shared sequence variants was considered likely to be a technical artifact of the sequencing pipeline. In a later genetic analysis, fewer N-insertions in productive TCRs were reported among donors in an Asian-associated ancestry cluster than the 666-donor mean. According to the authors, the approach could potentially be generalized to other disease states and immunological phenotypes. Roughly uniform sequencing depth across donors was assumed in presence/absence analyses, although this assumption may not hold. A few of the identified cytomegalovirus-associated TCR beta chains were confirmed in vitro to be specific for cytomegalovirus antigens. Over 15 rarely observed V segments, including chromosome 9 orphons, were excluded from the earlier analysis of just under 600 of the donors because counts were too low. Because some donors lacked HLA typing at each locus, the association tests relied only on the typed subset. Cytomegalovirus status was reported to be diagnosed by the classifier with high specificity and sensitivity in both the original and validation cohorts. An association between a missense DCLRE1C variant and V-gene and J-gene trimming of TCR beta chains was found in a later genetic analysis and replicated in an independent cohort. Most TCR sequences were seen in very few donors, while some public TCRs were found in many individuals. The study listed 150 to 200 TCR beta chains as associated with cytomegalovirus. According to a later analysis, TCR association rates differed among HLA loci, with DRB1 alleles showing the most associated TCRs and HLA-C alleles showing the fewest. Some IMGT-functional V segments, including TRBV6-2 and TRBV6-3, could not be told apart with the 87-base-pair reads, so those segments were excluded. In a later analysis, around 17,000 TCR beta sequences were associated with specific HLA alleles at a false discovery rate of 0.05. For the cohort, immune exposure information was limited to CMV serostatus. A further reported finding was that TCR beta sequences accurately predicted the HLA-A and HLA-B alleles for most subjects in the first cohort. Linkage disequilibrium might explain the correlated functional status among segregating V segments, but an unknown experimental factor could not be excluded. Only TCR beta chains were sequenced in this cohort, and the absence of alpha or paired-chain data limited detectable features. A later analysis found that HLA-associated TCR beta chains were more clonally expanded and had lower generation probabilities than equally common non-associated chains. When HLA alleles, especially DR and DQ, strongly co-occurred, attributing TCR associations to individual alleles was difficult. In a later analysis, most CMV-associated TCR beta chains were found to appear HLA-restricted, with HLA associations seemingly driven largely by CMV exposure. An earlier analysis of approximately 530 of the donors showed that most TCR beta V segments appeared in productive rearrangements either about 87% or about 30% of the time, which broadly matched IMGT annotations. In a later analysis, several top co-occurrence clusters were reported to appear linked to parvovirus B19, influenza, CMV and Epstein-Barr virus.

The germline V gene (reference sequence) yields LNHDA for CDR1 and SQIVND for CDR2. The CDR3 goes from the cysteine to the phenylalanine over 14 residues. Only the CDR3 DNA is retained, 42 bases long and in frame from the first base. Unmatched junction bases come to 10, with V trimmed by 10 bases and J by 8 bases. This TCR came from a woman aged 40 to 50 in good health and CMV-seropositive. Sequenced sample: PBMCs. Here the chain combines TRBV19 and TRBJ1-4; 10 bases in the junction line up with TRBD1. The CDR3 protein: CATAEGTGVEKLFF. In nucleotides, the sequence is TGTGCCACCGCGGAAGGGACAGGGGTAGAAAAACTGTTTTTT.